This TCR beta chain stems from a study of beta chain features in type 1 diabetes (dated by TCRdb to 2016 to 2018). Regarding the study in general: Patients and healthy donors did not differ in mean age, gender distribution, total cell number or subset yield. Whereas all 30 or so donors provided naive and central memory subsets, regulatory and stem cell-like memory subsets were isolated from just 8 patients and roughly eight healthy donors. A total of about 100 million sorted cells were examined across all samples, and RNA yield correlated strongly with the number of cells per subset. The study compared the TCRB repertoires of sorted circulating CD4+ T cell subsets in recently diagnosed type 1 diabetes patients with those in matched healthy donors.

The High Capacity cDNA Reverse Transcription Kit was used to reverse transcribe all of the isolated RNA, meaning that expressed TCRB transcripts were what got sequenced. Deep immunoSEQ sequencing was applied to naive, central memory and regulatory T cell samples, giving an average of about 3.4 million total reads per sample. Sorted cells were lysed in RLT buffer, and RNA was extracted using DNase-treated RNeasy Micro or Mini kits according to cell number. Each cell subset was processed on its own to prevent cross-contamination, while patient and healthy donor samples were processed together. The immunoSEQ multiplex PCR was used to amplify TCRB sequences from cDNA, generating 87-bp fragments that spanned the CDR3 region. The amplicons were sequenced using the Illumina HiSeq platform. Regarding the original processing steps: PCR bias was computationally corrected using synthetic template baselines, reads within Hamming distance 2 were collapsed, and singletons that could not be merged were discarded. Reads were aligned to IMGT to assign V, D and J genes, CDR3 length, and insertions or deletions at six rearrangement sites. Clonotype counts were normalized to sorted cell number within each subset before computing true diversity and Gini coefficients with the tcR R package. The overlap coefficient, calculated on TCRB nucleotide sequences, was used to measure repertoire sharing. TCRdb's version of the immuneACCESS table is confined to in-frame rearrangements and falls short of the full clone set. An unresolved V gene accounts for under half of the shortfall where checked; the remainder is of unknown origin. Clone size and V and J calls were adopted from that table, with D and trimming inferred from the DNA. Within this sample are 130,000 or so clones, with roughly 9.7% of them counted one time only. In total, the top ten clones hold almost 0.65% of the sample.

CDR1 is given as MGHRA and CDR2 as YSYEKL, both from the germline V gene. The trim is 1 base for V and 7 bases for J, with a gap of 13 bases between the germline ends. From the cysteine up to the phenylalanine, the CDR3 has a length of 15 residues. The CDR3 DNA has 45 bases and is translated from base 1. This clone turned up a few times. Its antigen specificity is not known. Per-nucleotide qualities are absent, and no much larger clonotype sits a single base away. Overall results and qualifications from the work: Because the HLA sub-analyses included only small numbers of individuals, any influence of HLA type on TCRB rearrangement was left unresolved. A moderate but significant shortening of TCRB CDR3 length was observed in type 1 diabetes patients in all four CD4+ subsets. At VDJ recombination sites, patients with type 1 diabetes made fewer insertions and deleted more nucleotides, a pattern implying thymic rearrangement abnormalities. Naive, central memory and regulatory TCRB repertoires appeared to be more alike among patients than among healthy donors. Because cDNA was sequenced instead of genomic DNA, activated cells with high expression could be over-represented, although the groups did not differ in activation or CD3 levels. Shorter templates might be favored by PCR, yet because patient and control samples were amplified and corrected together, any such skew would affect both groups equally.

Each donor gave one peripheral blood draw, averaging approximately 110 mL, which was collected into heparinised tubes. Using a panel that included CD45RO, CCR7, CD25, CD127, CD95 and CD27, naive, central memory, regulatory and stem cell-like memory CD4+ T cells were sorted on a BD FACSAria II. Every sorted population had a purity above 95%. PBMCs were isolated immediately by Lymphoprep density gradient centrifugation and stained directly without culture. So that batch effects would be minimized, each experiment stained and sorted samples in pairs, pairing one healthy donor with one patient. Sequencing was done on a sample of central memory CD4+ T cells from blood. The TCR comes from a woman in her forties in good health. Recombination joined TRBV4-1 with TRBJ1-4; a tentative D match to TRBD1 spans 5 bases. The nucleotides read TGCGCCAGCAGCCAAGGGACATTCCTTTTTGAAAAACTGTTTTTT. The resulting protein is CASSQGTFLFEKLFF.